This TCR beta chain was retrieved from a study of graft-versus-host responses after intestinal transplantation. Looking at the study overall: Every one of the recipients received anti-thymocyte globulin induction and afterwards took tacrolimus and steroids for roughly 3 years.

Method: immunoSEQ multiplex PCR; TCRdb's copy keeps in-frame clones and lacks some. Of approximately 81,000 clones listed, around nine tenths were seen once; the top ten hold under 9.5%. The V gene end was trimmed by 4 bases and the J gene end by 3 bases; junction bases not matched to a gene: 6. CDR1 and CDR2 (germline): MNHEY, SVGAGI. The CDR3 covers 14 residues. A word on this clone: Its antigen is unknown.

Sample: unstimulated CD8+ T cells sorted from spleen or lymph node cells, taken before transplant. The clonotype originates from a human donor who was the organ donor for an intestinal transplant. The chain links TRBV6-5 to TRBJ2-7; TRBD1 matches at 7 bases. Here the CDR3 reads CASSSRQGFYEQYF. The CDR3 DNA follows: TGTGCCAGCAGTTCCCGACAGGGTTTCTACGAGCAGTACTTC.